This T cell receptor (beta chain) was retrieved from a study of shared clonotypes between healthy human individuals. Study overall: For every donor, three CD4 naive, three CD4 memory, two CD8 naive and one CD8 memory plates were used.

Study-wide results and limits: Clonotype sharing across a few donors was observed for 4% to 5.5% of naive CD4 clonotypes.

For every subset, genomic DNA was evenly distributed across several immunoSEQ plates. Clones were read by immunoSEQ multiplex PCR, and TCRdb kept only the in-frame ones, dropping some. The sample contains roughly 2,000,000 clones, less than 95% of which appear only once. This clone showed up just once. Its antigen is not identified. The CDR3 covers 16 residues. The J segment lost 4 bases and the V segment lost 3 bases, leaving 9 bases of the junction unmatched. Germline CDR1 and CDR2: SGDLS and YYNGEE. Naive-designated CD8 cells lacked CD45RO, were positively enriched for CCR7, and omitted terminally differentiated effector memory CD45RA+ cells.

The V and J genes are TRBV9 and TRBJ2-5; 10 bases align to TRBD2. The receptor was derived from a young man in good health. Sequencing was carried out using naive CD8+ T cells sorted from blood. CDR3 residues: CASSGLGGTSVETQYF. CDR3 sequence (DNA): TGTGCCAGCAGCGGTCTCGGGGGGACTAGCGTAGAGACCCAGTACTTC.